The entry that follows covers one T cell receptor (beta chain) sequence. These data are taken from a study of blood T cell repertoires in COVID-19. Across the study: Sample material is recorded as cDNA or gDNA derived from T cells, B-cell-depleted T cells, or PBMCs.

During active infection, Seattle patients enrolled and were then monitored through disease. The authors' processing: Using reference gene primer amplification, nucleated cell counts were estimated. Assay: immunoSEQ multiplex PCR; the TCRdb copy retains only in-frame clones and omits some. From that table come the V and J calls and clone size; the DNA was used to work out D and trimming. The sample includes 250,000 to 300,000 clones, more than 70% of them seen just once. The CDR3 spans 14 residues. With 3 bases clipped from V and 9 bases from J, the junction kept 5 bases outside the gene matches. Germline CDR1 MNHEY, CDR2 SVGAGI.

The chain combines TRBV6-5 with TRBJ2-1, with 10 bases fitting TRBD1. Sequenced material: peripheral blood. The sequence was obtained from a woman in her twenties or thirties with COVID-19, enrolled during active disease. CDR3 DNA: TGTGCCAGCAGTTATGGGACAGGGGCTATTGAGCAGTTCTTC. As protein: CASSYGTGAIEQFF.